This T cell receptor (beta chain) was identified during a study of cytomegalovirus exposure and HLA in healthy donors. Study overall: Prior work identified 95 million to 120 million unique TCR beta sequences in 150 million to 200 million T cells.

The PCR used 60 Vbeta and 13 Jbeta primers. Produced via immunoSEQ multiplex PCR; TCRdb's table is partial and in-frame only. The sample lists 150,000 to 200,000 clones, roughly 81% seen once, with roughly 2.2% in the top ten. Remarks on this clone: Its target is unknown.

V shed 3 bases and J shed 7 bases, with 25 bases lying between them. Germline V lookup: CDR1 SGHDN, CDR2 FVKESK. The CDR3 loop spans 18 amino acids. Broader study findings: Rarity held for most TCR sequences, but there were some public TCRs that occurred in many donors.

This sequence originates from a man between 18 and 29 years old in good health and CMV-seropositive. The V call is TRBV14, the J call TRBJ2-1; the D gene is possibly TRBD2 (7 bases). Specimen: PBMCs. Written as DNA, the CDR3 is TGTGCCAGCAGCCAGCCCGCGGCTTCGCGGGGGCTTCCGAATGAGCAGTTCTTC. It yields the protein CASSQPAASRGLPNEQFF.